These T cell receptor beta chains were read from a single sample in a study of blood T cell repertoires in COVID-19. Sequencing was performed with immunoSEQ multiplex PCR; in TCRdb, only in-frame clones are kept and a portion is missing. The sample lists under 30,000 clones; 70% to 80% were seen once. What was sequenced was peripheral blood. These receptor sequences come from a woman aged 70-85 years with acute or convalescent COVID-19. The CDR3 runs from the conserved cysteine through the conserved F or W. The D gene is left open where the match is weak. Where a row states a size, it is once, few, many or the class of an expanded clone; other rows omit it.

J | V | size | D | CDR3 | DNA
TRBJ2-3 | TRBV5-1 | . | TRBD1 | CASSLTGTGSTDTQYF | TGCGCCAGCAGCTTGACCGGGACAGGGAGCACAGATACGCAGTATTTT
TRBJ1-2 | TRBV30 | . | TRBD1 | CAWAGTGGSGYTF | TGTGCCTGGGCCGGGACAGGGGGCAGTGGCTACACCTTC
TRBJ1-2 | TRBV5-1 | . | TRBD1 | CASSLGGGEVNYGYTF | TGCGCCAGCAGCTTGGGAGGGGGCGAGGTGAACTATGGCTACACCTTC
TRBJ2-7 | TRBV9 | . | . | CASSVEPGSSYEQYF | TGTGCCAGCAGCGTAGAGCCGGGGTCGAGCTACGAGCAGTACTTC
TRBJ1-4 | TRBV6-5 | . | . | CASRRGEKLFF | TGTGCCAGCAGGAGGGGGGAAAAACTGTTTTTT
TRBJ2-1 | TRBV5-6 | . | . | CASSLVGISLTVEQFF | TGTGCCAGCAGCTTGGTGGGTATCTCCCTAACAGTTGAGCAGTTCTTC
TRBJ2-7 | TRBV7-2 | . | TRBD2 | CASSLQYGGGYEQYF | TGTGCCAGCAGCTTACAATATGGCGGGGGCTACGAGCAGTACTTC
TRBJ2-6 | TRBV19 | . | . | CASEARGRSSGANVLTF | TGTGCCAGCGAAGCCAGGGGCCGGAGCTCTGGGGCCAACGTCCTGACTTTC
TRBJ1-1 | TRBV29-1 | few | . | CSVEGGLSNTEAFF | TGCAGCGTTGAGGGAGGGCTATCGAACACTGAAGCTTTCTTT
TRBJ2-7 | TRBV7-9 | . | . | CASSLALMASVDEQYF | TGTGCCAGCAGCTTAGCGTTAATGGCCAGCGTGGACGAGCAGTACTTC
TRBJ2-1 | TRBV27 | . | . | CASRVAPSSYNEQFF | TGTGCCAGCCGGGTGGCGCCTAGCTCCTACAATGAGCAGTTCTTC
TRBJ1-5 | TRBV19 | . | TRBD1 | CASSNQKQGGNQPQHF | TGTGCCAGTAGTAACCAGAAACAGGGGGGCAATCAGCCCCAGCATTTT
TRBJ2-1 | TRBV5-1 | . | TRBD2 | CASSWGGGGRNEQFF | TGCGCCAGCAGCTGGGGGGGAGGCGGGAGGAATGAGCAGTTCTTC
TRBJ2-1 | TRBV14 | . | TRBD1 | CASRGTGVNNEQFF | TGTGCCAGCAGGGGGACAGGGGTCAACAATGAGCAGTTCTTC
TRBJ1-1 | TRBV3-1/TRBV3-2 | once | TRBD1 | CASSPRDRGRTEAFF | TGTGCCAGCAGCCCCCGGGACAGGGGGCGGACTGAAGCTTTCTTT
TRBJ2-7 | TRBV4-1 | . | TRBD2 | CASSLVGLAGEYEQYF | TGCGCCAGCAGCCTGGTTGGCCTAGCGGGAGAGTACGAGCAGTACTTC
TRBJ2-2 | TRBV4-3 | . | . | CASSQDQDIGELFF | TGCGCCAGCAGCCAAGATCAAGACATCGGGGAGCTGTTTTTT
TRBJ2-5 | TRBV4-1 | . | . | CASSNQGGEKTQYF | TGCGCCAGCAGCAACCAAGGGGGAGAGAAGACCCAGTACTTC
TRBJ2-2 | TRBV29-1 | once | TRBD1 | CSVADRGIAGELFF | TGCAGCGTCGCCGACAGGGGGATAGCCGGGGAGCTGTTTTTT
TRBJ1-1 | TRBV28 | . | . | CASSFEWYGEAFF | TGTGCCAGCAGTTTCGAGTGGTATGGTGAAGCTTTCTTT
TRBJ2-7 | TRBV2 | once | TRBD2 | CASSVRTSGNYEQYF | TGTGCCAGCAGTGTCAGGACTAGCGGTAACTACGAGCAGTACTTC
TRBJ1-3 | TRBV5-1 | . | . | CASSPSRVSGNTIYF | TGCGCCAGCAGCCCTTCGCGGGTCTCTGGAAACACCATATATTTT
TRBJ2-7 | TRBV5-6 | . | TRBD2 | CASSQQLADYEQYF | TGTGCCAGCAGCCAGCAACTAGCGGATTACGAGCAGTACTTC
TRBJ2-7 | TRBV4-2 | . | TRBD2 | CASSQDGRAHEQYF | TGTGCCAGCAGCCAAGATGGGAGGGCCCACGAGCAGTACTTC
TRBJ2-7 | TRBV5-1 | . | TRBD1 | CASSFTGQDYEQYF | TGCGCCAGCAGCTTTACGGGACAGGACTACGAGCAGTACTTC
TRBJ2-5 | TRBV28 | . | TRBD2 | CASSLKSPGTRAQYF | TGTGCCAGCAGTTTAAAATCCCCCGGGACTAGGGCCCAGTACTTC
TRBJ2-7 | TRBV30 | few | . | CAWSVSLYYEQYF | TGTGCCTGGAGTGTCTCACTATACTACGAGCAGTACTTC
TRBJ2-1 | TRBV6-2/TRBV6-3 | . | TRBD2 | CASSYETSTDEQFF | TGTGCCAGCAGTTACGAGACTAGCACGGATGAGCAGTTCTTC
TRBJ1-4 | TRBV2 | . | . | CASGITGRAAANEKLFF | TGTGCCAGCGGAATAACAGGCCGGGCCGCGGCTAATGAAAAACTGTTTTTT
TRBJ1-5 | TRBV7-6 | . | . | CASSSEGLQPQHF | TGTGCCAGCAGCTCTGAGGGATTGCAGCCCCAGCATTTT
TRBJ1-2 | TRBV28 | . | TRBD1 | CASSGIKTGGGFYGYTF | TGTGCCAGCTCGGGAATAAAAACAGGGGGTGGTTTCTATGGCTACACCTTC
TRBJ2-3 | TRBV6-4 | . | TRBD2 | CASSDLAGGPTDTQYF | TGTGCCAGCAGTGACCTAGCGGGGGGCCCGACAGATACGCAGTATTTT
TRBJ2-3 | TRBV5-4 | . | TRBD2 | CASSSSGTVDTQYF | TGTGCCAGCAGCTCTAGCGGGACTGTTGATACGCAGTATTTT
TRBJ2-1 | TRBV27 | . | . | CASSLSSRYNEQFF | TGTGCCAGCAGTTTATCGTCCAGGTACAATGAGCAGTTCTTC
TRBJ2-3 | TRBV25-1 | once | . | CASSEYGRETDTQYF | TGTGCCAGCAGTGAATACGGTCGGGAAACAGATACGCAGTATTTT
TRBJ2-1 | TRBV10-3 | . | TRBD2 | CAISSTSHEQFF | TGTGCCATCAGTTCGACTAGCCATGAGCAGTTCTTC
TRBJ2-5 | TRBV28 | . | TRBD2 | CASSFPTSGGRETQYF | TGTGCCAGCAGTTTCCCCACTAGCGGGGGACGAGAGACCCAGTACTTC
TRBJ2-5 | TRBV5-1 | . | TRBD1 | CASSPGGRETQYF | TGCGCCAGCAGCCCAGGGGGCCGAGAGACCCAGTACTTC
TRBJ2-2 | TRBV7-8 | . | . | CASSPRREQGHTNTGELFF | TGTGCCAGCAGTCCGCGGAGGGAGCAGGGCCATACTAACACCGGGGAGCTGTTTTTT
TRBJ2-1 | TRBV19 | . | . | CASSINGGSNEQFF | TGTGCCAGTAGTATCAACGGGGGAAGCAATGAGCAGTTCTTC
TRBJ1-4 | TRBV7-6 | . | . | CASSHPRGGFGEKLFF | TGTGCCAGCAGCCACCCCCGGGGGGGGTTCGGTGAAAAACTGTTTTTT
TRBJ2-7 | TRBV9 | . | TRBD1 | CASSVGAGGLEQYF | TGTGCCAGCAGCGTAGGGGCAGGGGGCTTGGAGCAGTACTTC
TRBJ2-7 | TRBV11-2 | once | TRBD2 | CASSPSGRSHEQYF | TGTGCCAGCAGCCCTAGCGGGAGATCCCACGAGCAGTACTTC
TRBJ2-2 | TRBV27 | . | TRBD1 | CATTTGASTGELFF | TGTGCCACCACCACAGGGGCCAGCACCGGGGAGCTGTTTTTT
TRBJ2-1 | TRBV9 | . | TRBD1 | CASSLPQTGRNEQFF | TGTGCCAGCAGCCTACCCCAGACAGGGCGGAATGAGCAGTTCTTC
TRBJ2-6 | TRBV7-2 | . | TRBD1 | CASSFGQGPSGANVLTF | TGTGCCAGCAGCTTCGGACAGGGGCCCTCTGGGGCCAACGTCCTGACTTTC
TRBJ1-2 | TRBV5-1 | . | . | CASSLGSAHYSYTF | TGCGCCAGCAGCTTGGGAAGTGCCCACTATAGCTACACCTTC
TRBJ1-1 | TRBV28 | once | . | CASSLSQGTEAFF | TGTGCCAGCAGCCTCTCCCAGGGTACTGAAGCTTTCTTT
TRBJ1-1 | TRBV7-9 | once | . | CASSLGTEEAFF | TGTGCCAGCAGCTTAGGAACAGAGGAAGCTTTCTTT
TRBJ2-3 | TRBV6-5 | . | . | CASRILNTQYF | TGTGCCAGCAGAATCCTAAATACGCAGTATTTT
TRBJ2-7 | TRBV7-3 | once | TRBD1 | CASSSGQGTDEQYF | TGTGCCAGCAGTTCCGGACAGGGTACCGACGAGCAGTACTTC
TRBJ1-4 | TRBV7-9 | few | TRBD1 | CASSTQGSNEKLFF | TGTGCCAGCAGCACACAGGGGTCTAATGAAAAACTGTTTTTT